The clone carrying this T cell receptor beta chain showed up many times. Its antigen remains unknown. Germline CDR1 is MRHNA and CDR2 is SNTAGT. This CDR3 is 14 amino acids long. Trimming cost V 3 bases and J 8 bases; bases outside gene matches: 9. A library of TCRbeta sequences, prepared with unique molecular identifiers, was generated. One entry per CDR3 protein results from TCRdb running MiXCR on the PCR reads. The table has approximately 630,000 distinct CDR3 sequences, around 13% seen once. This sample is drawn from a study of T-cell reconstitution after alpha-beta-depleted transplantation in children. Study results and caveats: Diversity and T-cell counts at one year after transplant derived mostly from new T cells.

Sequenced here: PBMCs, sampled before TCRalphabeta/CD19-depleted stem cell transplant. The receptor was isolated from a girl aged 2-9 years with congenital amegakaryocytic thrombocytopenia, due to receive a stem cell transplant. The rearrangement joins TRBV6-4 to TRBJ1-2; 7 bases fit TRBD1. The DNA of the CDR3 is TGTGCCAGCAGTGAGGACGGGACAGTGGACGGCTACACCTTC. Its protein is CASSEDGTVDGYTF.